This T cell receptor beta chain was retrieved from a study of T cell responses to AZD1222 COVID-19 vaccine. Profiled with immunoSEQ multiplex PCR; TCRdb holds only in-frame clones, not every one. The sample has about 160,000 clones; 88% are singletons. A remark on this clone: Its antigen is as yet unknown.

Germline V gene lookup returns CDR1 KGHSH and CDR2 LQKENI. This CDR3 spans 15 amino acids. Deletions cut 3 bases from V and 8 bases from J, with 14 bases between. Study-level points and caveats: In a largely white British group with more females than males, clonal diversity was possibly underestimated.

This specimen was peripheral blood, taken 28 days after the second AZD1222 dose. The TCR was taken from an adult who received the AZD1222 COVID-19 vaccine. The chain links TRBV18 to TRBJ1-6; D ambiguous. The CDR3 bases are TGTGCCAGCTCACCGGAGGCTCCCCGGGATTCACCCCTCCACTTT. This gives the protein CASSPEAPRDSPLHF.